This T cell receptor beta chain appears in the sequencing data of a study of cytomegalovirus exposure and HLA in healthy donors. At the level of the study: Membership in the Caucasian-associated ancestry cluster was found for around 81% of 300 to 500 genotyped donors. Study-level points and caveats: Sequencing had likely introduced a cluster of highly shared sequence variants as an artifact. Later analysis identified about 17,000 TCR beta sequences associated with HLA alleles, using a false discovery rate threshold of 0.05. Under in vitro conditions, three CMV-associated chains were confirmed as specific for CMV antigens.

PCR involved 60 Vbeta and 13 Jbeta primers. Sequencing used immunoSEQ multiplex PCR; TCRdb keeps in-frame clones, though not all of them. This table holds roughly 130,000 clones, 70% to 90% found once. Concerning this clone: As yet, its antigen is unknown.

CDR3 length equals 14 residues. Germline trimming cut 7 bases from V and 8 bases from J; bases unmatched to any gene: 5. Germline V gene lookup returns CDR1 LNHDA and CDR2 SQIVND (reference sequence). This TCR was sampled from a woman aged 40-49 years in good health and CMV-seropositive. Sequencing was done on a sample of PBMCs. V gene TRBV19 combines with J gene TRBJ2-3; 14 bases map to TRBD2. CDR3 sequence reads: CASMTSGRGLTQYF. The CDR3 coding sequence is TGTGCCAGTATGACTAGCGGGAGGGGTCTTACGCAGTATTTT.